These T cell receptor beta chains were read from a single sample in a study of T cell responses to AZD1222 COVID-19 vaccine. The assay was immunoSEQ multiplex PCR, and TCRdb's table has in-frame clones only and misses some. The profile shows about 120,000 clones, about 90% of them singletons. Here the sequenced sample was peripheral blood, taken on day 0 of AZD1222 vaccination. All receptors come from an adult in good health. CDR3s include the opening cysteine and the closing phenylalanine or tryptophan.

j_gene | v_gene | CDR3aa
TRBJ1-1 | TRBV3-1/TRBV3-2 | CASSQAGHAEAFF
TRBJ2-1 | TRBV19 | CASSPLQGLYNEQFF
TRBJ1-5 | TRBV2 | CASMAGPGRDQPQHF
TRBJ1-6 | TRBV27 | CASNVQGPNSPLHF
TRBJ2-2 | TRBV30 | CAWGTSSGELFF
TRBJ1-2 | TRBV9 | CASSPRLGFGYTF
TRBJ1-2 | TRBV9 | CASSQDPGALGGYTF
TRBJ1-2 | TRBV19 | CASSVTGGAYYGYTF
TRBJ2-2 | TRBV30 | CAWCTQTYTGELFF
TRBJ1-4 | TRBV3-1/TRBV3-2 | CASSPPGTEGLLREKLFF
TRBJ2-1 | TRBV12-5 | CASGLTGEQFF
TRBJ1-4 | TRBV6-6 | CASGHNEKLFF
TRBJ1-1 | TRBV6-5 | CASKIEQGMNTEAFF
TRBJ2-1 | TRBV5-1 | CASSLVPASEQFF
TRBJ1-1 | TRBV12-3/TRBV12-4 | CASSLLNTEAFF
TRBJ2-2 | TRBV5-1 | CASSLDRVRELFF
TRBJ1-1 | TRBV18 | CASSPRPLEGLNTEAFF
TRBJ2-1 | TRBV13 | CASSLAGRYNEQFF
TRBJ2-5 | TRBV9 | CASSVGPGQETQYF
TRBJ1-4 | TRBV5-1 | CASSLDHNEKLFF
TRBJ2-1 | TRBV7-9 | CASSSTGTGLNEQFF
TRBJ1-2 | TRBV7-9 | CASSLAGAGYGYTF
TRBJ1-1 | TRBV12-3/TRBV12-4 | CASSSGPDVFF
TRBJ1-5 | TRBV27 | CASRDQTGLSGNQPQHF
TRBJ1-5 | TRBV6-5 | CASSLSQGAGQPQHF
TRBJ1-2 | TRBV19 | CASTFQGGYGYTF
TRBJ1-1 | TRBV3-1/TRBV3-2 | CASSQVVGRVMNTEAFF
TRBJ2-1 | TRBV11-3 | CASSFSIQGSYNEQFF
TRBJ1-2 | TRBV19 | CASSMGRWDYGYTF
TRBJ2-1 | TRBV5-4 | CASSFSSGSYNEQFF
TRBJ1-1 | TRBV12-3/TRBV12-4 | CASRGDGNTEAFF
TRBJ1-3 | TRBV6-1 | CASSEFGTGNTIYF
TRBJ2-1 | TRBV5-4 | CASSPGWGDNEQFF
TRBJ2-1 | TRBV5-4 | CASSLGGLGHNEQFF
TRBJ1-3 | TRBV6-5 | CASRLSGGGNTIYF
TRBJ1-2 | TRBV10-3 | CAISESDGHFYGYTF
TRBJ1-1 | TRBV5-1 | CASSLVPRGMNTEAFF
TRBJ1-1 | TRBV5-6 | CASRTGTPGQAFF
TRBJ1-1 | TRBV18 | CASSPSTGVGTEAFF
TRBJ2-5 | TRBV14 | CASSLPLNLNAQETQYF
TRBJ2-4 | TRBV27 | CASSYAGTENIQYF
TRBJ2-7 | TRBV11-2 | CASSSVTGVSYEQYF
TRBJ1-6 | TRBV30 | CAWRTGGWNYNSPLHF
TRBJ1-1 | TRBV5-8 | CARPGSRGEAFF
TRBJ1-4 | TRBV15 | CATSREGMNEKLFF
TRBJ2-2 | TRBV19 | CASSGQGNTGELFF
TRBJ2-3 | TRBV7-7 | CASSLDRGDTQYF
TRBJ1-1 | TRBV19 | CASSIYGGSEAFF
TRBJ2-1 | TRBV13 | CASSSPRAGVNTWEQFF
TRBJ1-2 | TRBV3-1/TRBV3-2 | CASSQGRGGYTF
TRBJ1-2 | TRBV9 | CASEQSYGYTF
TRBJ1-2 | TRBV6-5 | CASSETGVANYGYTF
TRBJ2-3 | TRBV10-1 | CASSAMRRRTDTQYF
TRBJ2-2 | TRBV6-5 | CASRFRFGSAGELFF
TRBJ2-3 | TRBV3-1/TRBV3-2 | CASSQFTSLTDTQYF
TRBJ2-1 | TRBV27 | CASSTPRTAGGNNEQFF